Listed below are T cell receptor beta chains from one sample, sequenced in a study of T cells in Graves' hyperthyroidism and ophthalmopathy. Using its own MiXCR run on the multiplex PCR reads, TCRdb lists one record per CDR3 protein. The sample lists 500,000 to 600,000 distinct CDR3 sequences; 20% were seen once. What was sequenced was blood. All receptors come from a man in his forties with Graves' ophthalmopathy. Both conserved end residues are part of each CDR3. A D gene is named only where the DNA matches it firmly. Clone sizes are given selectively: once, few, many, or a class where the clone is expanded.

TRBJ2-1,TRBV10-3,few,TRBD2,CAISGLAGEQFF,TGTGCCATCAGCGGACTAGCGGGAGAGCAGTTCTTC
TRBJ2-3,TRBV27,.,TRBD2,CASPAKAGLIGTDTQYF,TGTGCCAGCCCAGCGAAAGCGGGACTAATTGGCACAGATACGCAGTATTTT
TRBJ2-3,TRBV9,.,.,CASSVGARTTDTQYF,TGTGCCAGCAGCGTAGGGGCCAGGACCACAGATACGCAGTATTTT
TRBJ1-3,TRBV4-3,.,.,CASSQVRVMGAGNTIYF,TGCGCCAGCAGCCAAGTAAGGGTGATGGGGGCTGGAAACACCATATATTTT
TRBJ2-5,TRBV11-2,many,TRBD2,CASSSREGTQYF,TGTGCCAGCAGCTCGAGGGAGGGGACCCAGTACTTC
TRBJ1-6,TRBV6-2/TRBV6-3,.,.,CASSPGREKSSYNSPLHF,TGTGCCAGCAGCCCCGGACGGGAAAAGAGCTCCTATAATTCACCCCTCCACTTT
TRBJ2-1,TRBV6-2/TRBV6-3,many,TRBD2,CASSASGYNEQFF,TGTGCCAGCAGTGCTAGCGGGTACAATGAGCAGTTCTTC
TRBJ1-2,TRBV6-2/TRBV6-3,.,.,CASRPTGGQTSYGYTF,TGTGCCAGCAGGCCTACGGGGGGCCAGACCTCCTATGGCTACACCTTC
TRBJ2-7,TRBV2,.,TRBD2,CASRGTSGGLHYEQYF,TGTGCCAGCAGAGGGACTAGCGGGGGACTCCACTACGAGCAGTACTTC
TRBJ2-1,TRBV27,many,.,CASSLSGLVYEQFF,TGTGCCAGCAGTTTATCAGGTCTAGTCTATGAGCAGTTCTTC
TRBJ1-1,TRBV7-9,.,.,CASSDWGGRTEAFF,TGTGCCAGCAGTGATTGGGGGGGGCGGACTGAAGCTTTCTTT
TRBJ2-3,TRBV2,many,TRBD2,CASSEEAGVGTDTQYF,TGTGCCAGCAGTGAAGAGGCGGGAGTGGGCACAGATACGCAGTATTTT
TRBJ2-2,TRBV19,.,.,CASSIGSNTGELFF,TGTGCCAGTAGTATAGGGTCGAACACCGGGGAGCTGTTTTTT
TRBJ2-1,TRBV2,.,TRBD2,CASIGTSGYNEQFF,TGTGCCAGCATCGGGACTAGCGGATACAATGAGCAGTTCTTC
TRBJ2-5,TRBV20-1,.,TRBD2,CSANGLAESYQETQYF,TGCAGTGCTAACGGACTAGCGGAGTCGTACCAAGAGACCCAGTACTTC
TRBJ2-5,TRBV14,.,.,CASSPPGGRGTQYF,TGTGCCAGCAGCCCCCCCGGGGGCAGAGGGACCCAGTACTTC